Each of the 28 T cell receptor beta chains below was sequenced from the same sample in a study of beta chain features in type 1 diabetes. The study reverse transcribed the entire isolated RNA, so it sequenced expressed TCRB transcripts. The protocol was immunoSEQ multiplex PCR, while the TCRdb copy is restricted to in-frame clones and leaves out a portion. The sample has about 150,000 clones, roughly a tenth seen once; the top ten hold roughly 1.4%. The specimen sequenced was naive CD4+ T cells from blood. The receptors shown here come from a man in his late teens or twenties in good health.

The chain carries TRBV15 and TRBJ2-1; 10 bases match TRBD1. With 4 bases clipped from V and 4 bases from J, the junction kept 7 bases outside the gene matches. Per germline, CDR1 LNHNV and CDR2 YYDKDF (reference sequence). The CDR3 is made up of 16 amino acids. CDR3 sequence: CATSKAGTGVYNEQFF. For the CDR3, the DNA is TGTGCCACCAGCAAGGCCGGGACAGGGGTGTACAATGAGCAGTTCTTC.

This clone showed up just a few times. The chain is built from TRBV16 and TRBJ2-1; TRBD1 might be the D (6 bases). The ends were cut back, 0 bases at V and 9 bases at J, with 9 bases in the middle. This CDR3 is 13 amino acids long. CDR1 and CDR2 (germline): KGHSY, FQNENV. The CDR3 reads CASSQSGGVEQFF. The CDR3 DNA sequence: TGTGCCAGCAGCCAATCAGGGGGAGTTGAGCAGTTCTTC.

This clone has ten or more counts. The chain has TRBV30 and TRBJ2-2; TRBD1 matches at 9 bases. Looked up from germline, CDR1 is GTSNPN and CDR2 is SVGIG (reference sequence). The length of the CDR3 is 13 residues. Losses at the gene ends were 3 bases for V and 7 bases for J; bases not matched to a gene: 3. CDR3 bases: TGTGCCTGGAGACAGGGGGCCGGCGGGGAGCTGTTTTTT. Its protein is CAWRQGAGGELFF.

V gene TRBV25-1 combines with J gene TRBJ2-5; D is perhaps TRBD1 (5 bases). The germline gives CDR1 MGHDK, CDR2 SYGVNS. CDR3 length: 15 residues. Between the trimmed V and J ends, which lost 4 bases and 5 bases, there was a span of 17 bases. The CDR3 region is CASSGDLQAWETQYF. CDR3 nucleotides: TGTGCCAGCAGTGGTGATTTACAGGCTTGGGAGACCCAGTACTTC. The full variable domain, rest sourced from reference TRBV25-1 and TRBJ2-5, is EADIYQTPRYLVIGTGKKITLECSQTMGHDKMYWYQQDPGMELHLIHYSYGVNSTEKGDLSSESTVSRIRTEHFPLTLESARPSHTSQYLCASSGDLQAWETQYFGPGTRLLVL.

This clone was seen at least ten times. V usage is TRBV30 and J usage is TRBJ2-5; tentative D call: TRBD1 (6 bases). V shed 3 bases and J shed 4 bases, with 15 bases lying between them. There are 14 residues in the CDR3. The germline CDR1 and CDR2 sequences are GTSNPN and SVGIG (reference sequence). The CDR3 coding sequence is TGTGCCTGGAGGTCCACGGAAGGGGGAGAGACCCAGTACTTC. Translating gives CAWRSTEGGETQYF.

In its sample, this clone was seen a few times. The chain employs TRBV28 and TRBJ1-2, with 7 bases that match TRBD1. The CDR3 consists of 12 residues. From germline, CDR1 is MDHEN and CDR2 SYDVKM. Trimming removed 8 bases from V and 12 bases from J; junction bases left unmatched: 12. In DNA, the CDR3 is TGTGCCAGCGGGAAAACGACAGGGTGGAACACCTTC. It translates to CASGKTTGWNTF.

The rearrangement uses TRBV7-9 and TRBJ2-7; D is perhaps TRBD2 (5 bases). Germline loops: CDR1 SEHNR, CDR2 FQNEAQ (reference sequence). The ends were cut back, 7 bases at V and 5 bases at J, with 18 bases in the middle. The CDR3 loop spans 14 amino acids. The CDR3 nucleotides are TGTGCCAGCACAAAACGGGTCGGGATCAACGAGCAGTACTTC. Translation: CASTKRVGINEQYF.

This clone was seen a handful of times. The chain uses TRBV14 and TRBJ2-7, with 10 bases aligning to TRBD2. CDR3 size: 17 residues. V trimming: 0 bases; J trimming: 2 bases; junction bases outside the gene matches: 7. The V gene's germline CDR1 is SGHDN and CDR2 FVKESK. CDR3 DNA: TGTGCCAGCAGCCAAGATGTTGGTCTAGCGGGGGCCTACGAGCAGTACTTC. Protein sequence: CASSQDVGLAGAYEQYF.

The gene calls are TRBV30 and TRBJ2-3; 8 nucleotides agree with TRBD1. Germline V CDR1 and CDR2: GTSNPN, SVGIG (reference sequence). Trimming at V came to 1 base and at J to 0 bases, leaving 3 bases not matched to a gene. CDR3 length equals 15 residues. CDR3 DNA sequence: TGTGCCTGGAGTGGGGACAGGCGTAGCACAGATACGCAGTATTTT. Amino acid sequence: CAWSGDRRSTDTQYF.

The chain recombines TRBV7-2 with TRBJ2-1, with D maybe TRBD1 (5 bases). This CDR3 is 14 amino acids long. V lost 1 base and J 4 bases, leaving 8 bases between the germline ends. The germline V gene encodes CDR1 SGHTA and CDR2 FQGNSA. The CDR3 is CASSLEGEYNEQFF. DNA of the CDR3: TGTGCCAGCAGCTTAGAAGGGGAATACAATGAGCAGTTCTTC.

This clone was seen a handful of times. The CDR3 DNA reads as TGCGCCAGCAGCCACGCCCTAGCGGGGGGTTCCTACAATGAGCAGTTCTTC. Protein: CASSHALAGGSYNEQFF. The chain has TRBV5-1 and TRBJ2-1; 11 bases align to TRBD2. The V segment lost 4 bases and the J segment 1 base; nucleotides outside the gene matches: 7. The germline V gene has CDR1 SGHRS and CDR2 YFSETQ. The CDR3 is 17 residues long.

Only a few counts were recorded for this clone. The rearrangement links TRBV7-2 to TRBJ1-3, with 9 bases matching TRBD1. The ends lost 2 bases at V and 2 bases at J; junction bases unmatched: 1. Germline CDR1 is SGHTA and CDR2 is FQGNSA. This CDR3 contains 15 residues. Written as DNA, the CDR3 is TGTGCCAGCAGCTTACACAGGGGGCCTGGAAACACCATATATTTT. Translation: CASSLHRGPGNTIYF.

This clone appeared a few times. This chain uses TRBV28 with TRBJ1-5; D is uncertain. CDR1 is MDHEN and CDR2 is SYDVKM in the germline V gene. The CDR3 loop spans 15 amino acids. V was pared by 6 bases and J by 0 bases, with 12 bases between. The CDR3 nucleotides read TGTGCCAGCAGCGCCGCGGGTTATAGCAATCAGCCCCAGCATTTT. It codes for CASSAAGYSNQPQHF.

This clone was counted between two and nine times. The V gene is TRBV28, the J gene TRBJ2-7; D not certain. This CDR3 region has 13 residues. With 11 bases removed from V and 3 bases from J, the gap between germline ends came to 17 bases. From germline, CDR1 is MDHEN and CDR2 SYDVKM. The CDR3 DNA follows: TGTGCCGCATCTCAGCCGGGTTTCTACGAGCAGTACTTC. This gives the protein CAASQPGFYEQYF.

This clone occurred a few times. The J gene is TRBJ1-4, the V gene TRBV18; perhaps TRBD1 as D (5 bases). V dropped 3 bases and J dropped 6 bases, with 8 bases sitting between them. The germline gives CDR1 KGHSH, CDR2 LQKENI. This CDR3 is built from 13 residues. The CDR3 DNA reads TGTGCCAGCTCACCGGGAGGGGATGAAAAACTGTTTTTT. Protein sequence: CASSPGGDEKLFF.

This clone was seen a few times. The V gene is TRBV2, the J gene TRBJ1-1; TRBD1 is a possible D gene (6 bases). Trimming stripped 7 bases from V and 5 bases from J, with 17 bases between. The germline V gene has CDR1 SNHLY and CDR2 FYNNEI. This CDR3 contains 14 residues. As DNA, the CDR3 is TGTGCCAGCACTCACACAGGGCTTTTGACTGAAGCTTTCTTT. Its protein product is CASTHTGLLTEAFF. Looking up the rest from reference TRBV2 and TRBJ1-1 gives the full variable domain: EPEVTQTPSHQVTQMGQEVILRCVPISNHLYFYWYRQILGQKVEFLVSFYNNEISEKSEIFDDQFSVERPDGSNFTLKIRSTKLEDSAMYFCASTHTGLLTEAFFGQGTRLTVV.

The chain employs TRBV7-6 and TRBJ1-2, with 7 bases aligning to TRBD1. CDR1 and CDR2 from the germline V gene are SGHVS and FNYEAQ. J lost 5 bases, V lost 6 bases, and 6 bases had no gene match. The CDR3 is made up of 13 amino acids. The CDR3: CASSFRDRYGYTF. The CDR3 coding sequence is TGTGCCAGCAGTTTTCGGGACAGATATGGCTACACCTTC.

This clone was detected a few times. The chain uses TRBV18 and TRBJ2-1; D perhaps matches TRBD2 (6 bases). The germline gives CDR1 KGHSH, CDR2 LQKENI. The CDR3 loop spans 15 amino acids. The V and J ends lost 2 bases and 0 bases respectively, with 8 bases between them. The CDR3 spells CASSPASDSYNEQFF. For the CDR3, the DNA is TGTGCCAGCTCACCAGCTAGCGACTCCTACAATGAGCAGTTCTTC.

This clone came up a few times. The chain uses TRBV19 and TRBJ2-7, with D uncertain. The CDR3 has 14 amino acids. Per the germline V gene, CDR1 is LNHDA and CDR2 is SQIVND (reference sequence). The CDR3 protein is CATGSKLSPYEQYF. The DNA of the CDR3 is TGTGCGACTGGTAGTAAACTTTCGCCGTACGAGCAGTACTTC.

In its sample, this clone was seen a few times. The V gene is TRBV5-5, the J gene TRBJ2-5, with 8 positions matching TRBD2. Trimming removed 5 bases from V and 2 bases from J; junction bases left unmatched: 8. Germline-derived CDR1 and CDR2 are SGHKS and YYEKEE (reference sequence). There are 15 residues in the CDR3. CDR3 sequence: CASRSGLGGQETQYF. The CDR3 nucleotides read TGTGCCAGCAGGTCGGGACTAGGAGGACAAGAGACCCAGTACTTC.

The chain combines TRBV9 with TRBJ2-5; 13 positions agree with TRBD2. CDR1 SGDLS and CDR2 YYNGEE come from the germline V gene. The CDR3 has 15 residues. J gave up 4 bases and V 4 bases, and 4 bases lay outside the gene matches. This chain's CDR3 is CASSSWTSGRETQYF. Written as DNA, the CDR3 is TGTGCCAGCAGCTCTTGGACTAGCGGGAGAGAGACCCAGTACTTC.

This clone has only a few counts. The V gene is TRBV5-1, the J gene TRBJ2-2; maybe TRBD2 (6 bases). Germline V CDR1 and CDR2: SGHRS, YFSETQ. Trimming stripped 4 bases from V and 5 bases from J, with 18 bases between. The CDR3 has 16 amino acids. The CDR3: CASSATGDPGTGELFF. The CDR3 DNA reads as TGCGCCAGCAGCGCGACGGGGGACCCGGGAACCGGGGAGCTGTTTTTT. Variable domain in full (rest from reference TRBV5-1 and TRBJ2-2): KAGVTQTPRYLIKTRGQQVTLSCSPISGHRSVSWYQQTPGQGLQFLFEYFSETQRNKGNFPGRFSGRQFSNSRSEMNVSTLELGDSALYLCASSATGDPGTGELFFGEGSRLTVL.

This clone was seen only once. The genes are TRBV6-6 and TRBJ1-1; D remains ambiguous. The CDR3 loop spans 13 amino acids. CDR1 is MNHNY, CDR2 SVGAGI, per germline (reference sequence). Trimming left V 2 bases short and J 0 bases short, with 4 bases between. The CDR3 DNA sequence: TGTGCCAGCAGTTACGCGGTGAACACTGAAGCTTTCTTT. Its protein product is CASSYAVNTEAFF.

This chain uses TRBV5-5 with TRBJ2-3; 10 bases are shared with TRBD2. CDR1 and CDR2 from the germline V gene are SGHKS and YYEKEE (reference sequence). With V trimmed by 1 base and J by 2 bases, 7 bases remained unmatched. CDR3 length: 17 residues. CDR3 sequence reads: CASSLLLAGVYTDTQYF. The CDR3 DNA follows: TGTGCCAGCAGCTTGCTTCTAGCGGGGGTCTACACAGATACGCAGTATTTT.

This clone turned up a few times. Other DNA sequences within the sample encode an identical CDR3. The genes are TRBV28 and TRBJ2-7; TRBD1 is a possible D gene (6 bases). The CDR3 covers 14 residues. Trimming shortened V by 1 base and J by 0 bases, and 7 bases separated the two germline ends. The germline CDR1 and CDR2 sequences are MDHEN and SYDVKM. In DNA, the CDR3 is TGTGCCAGCAGTTTATCAGGGGTCTCCTACGAGCAGTACTTC. This encodes CASSLSGVSYEQYF.

There are a few counts of this clone. The chain is built from TRBV7-2 and TRBJ2-7, with 7 positions matching TRBD1. This CDR3 has 12 amino acids. Unmatched junction bases numbered 2, after V lost 5 bases and J lost 4 bases. Per germline, CDR1 SGHTA and CDR2 FQGNSA. The CDR3 DNA reads TGTGCCAGCAGCGCACAGGGGTACGAGCAGTACTTC. As protein: CASSAQGYEQYF.

V is TRBV5-5 and J is TRBJ2-1; TRBD1 matches at 9 bases. Trimming removed 5 bases from V and 6 bases from J; junction bases left unmatched: 9. CDR1 is SGHKS, CDR2 YYEKEE, per germline (reference sequence). This CDR3 spans 15 amino acids. The CDR3 DNA reads as TGTGCCAGCAGGCCGCCGGGACAGGGTTTCAATGAGCAGTTCTTC. It yields the protein CASRPPGQGFNEQFF. Filled out from reference TRBV5-5 and TRBJ2-1, the complete variable domain reads DAGVTQSPTHLIKTRGQQVTLRCSPISGHKSVSWYQQVLGQGPQFIFQYYEKEERGRGNFPDRFSARQFPNYSSELNVNALLLGDSALYLCASRPPGQGFNEQFFGPGTRLTVL.

In DNA form, the CDR3 reads TGTGCCAGCAGCTTCACCTACAATCAGCCCCAGCATTTT. Translated: CASSFTYNQPQHF. This rearrangement joins TRBV11-2 to TRBJ1-5; no clear D gene. Trimming pared 3 bases from V and 3 bases from J, leaving 6 bases between. CDR3 length: 13 amino acids. Per the germline V gene, CDR1 is SGHAT and CDR2 is FQNNGV.